The 21 T cell receptor beta chains presented below share a single source sample, sequenced in a study of post-analysis software for immune sequencing data. Prepared libraries of TCR beta cDNA carried unique molecular identifiers. Each CDR3 protein is one row after TCRdb ran MiXCR on the PCR reads. The table records roughly 160,000 distinct CDR3 sequences, around 36% of them present only once. This specimen consisted of blood, obtained after autologous hematopoietic stem cell transplantation. Receptors were obtained from a girl aged 10-17 years with multiple sclerosis.

This clonotype was counted a few times. CDR3 amino acids: CASGLAGRDEQFF. CDR3 sequence (DNA): TGTGCCAGCGGACTAGCGGGACGGGATGAGCAGTTCTTC. The chain recombines TRBV13 with TRBJ2-1, with 12 bases aligning to TRBD2. The CDR3 is made up of 13 amino acids. The V gene's germline CDR1 is PRHDT and CDR2 FYEKMQ (reference sequence). V trimming: 8 bases; J trimming: 8 bases; junction bases outside the gene matches: 4. The entire variable domain, with the rest obtained from reference TRBV13 and TRBJ2-1, is as follows: AAGVIQSPRHLIKEKRETATLKCYPIPRHDTVYWYQQGPGQDPQFLISFYEKMQSDKGSIPDRFSAQQFSDYHSELNMSSLELGDSALYFCASGLAGRDEQFFGPGTRLTVL.

This clonotype appeared many times. The J gene is TRBJ2-7, the V gene TRBV6-5, with 7 bases lining up with TRBD1. Germline V gene sequence: CDR1 MNHEY, CDR2 SVGAGI. Unmatched junction bases numbered 0, after V lost 4 bases and J lost 0 bases. There are 13 residues in the CDR3. The CDR3 is CASSWDSSYEQYF. For the CDR3, the DNA is TGTGCCAGCAGTTGGGACAGCTCCTACGAGCAGTACTTC.

Remarks on this clonotype: One end of the junction is discordant with germline, which a read error may explain. The chain employs TRBV6-1 and TRBJ1-2; the D gene is possibly TRBD1 (6 bases). The germline CDR1 and CDR2 sequences are MNHNS and SASEGT. The CDR3 contains 17 residues. CDR3 sequence: CAGRKIWDKDFNYGYTF. The CDR3 DNA reads as TGTGCCGGCAGGAAGATATGGGACAAGGACTTTAACTATGGCTACACCTTC.

This chain connects TRBV5-1 to TRBJ1-1; possible D gene TRBD1, 6 bases. The CDR3 is 15 residues long. Germline values: CDR1 SGHRS, CDR2 YFSETQ. V lost 6 bases, J lost 7 bases, and 22 bases lay in between. CDR3 in amino acids: CASIQGGGAGGEAFF. Written as DNA, the CDR3 is TGCGCCAGCATACAAGGTGGGGGGGCAGGTGGTGAAGCTTTCTTT. Looking up the rest from reference TRBV5-1 and TRBJ1-1 gives the full variable domain: KAGVTQTPRYLIKTRGQQVTLSCSPISGHRSVSWYQQTPGQGLQFLFEYFSETQRNKGNFPGRFSGRQFSNSRSEMNVSTLELGDSALYLCASIQGGGAGGEAFFGQGTRLTVV.

The chain uses TRBV7-2 and TRBJ2-7; perhaps TRBD2 as D (6 bases). The CDR3 runs 16 residues. Trimming pared 2 bases from V and 2 bases from J, leaving 16 bases between. Germline V gene lookup returns CDR1 SGHTA and CDR2 FQGNSA. The CDR3 reads CASSLRAGSLTYEQYF. The CDR3 DNA reads TGTGCCAGCAGCTTACGGGCGGGGTCCCTAACCTACGAGCAGTACTTC.

The gene calls are TRBV27 and TRBJ1-1; D is unclear. V lost 5 bases to trimming and J lost 7 bases, with 20 bases between them. There are 15 residues in the CDR3. CDR1 is MNHEY and CDR2 is SMNVEV in the germline V gene (reference sequence). CDR3 residues: CASSPSTPTGFEAFF. The DNA of the CDR3 is TGTGCCAGCAGTCCCTCGACGCCGACGGGCTTTGAAGCTTTCTTT.

In this sample, this clonotype turned up a few times. The chain uses TRBV9 and TRBJ1-2; 7 bases are shared with TRBD1. Germline V CDR1 and CDR2: SGDLS, YYNGEE. The CDR3 covers 14 residues. Trimming removed 3 bases from V and 3 bases from J; junction bases left unmatched: 5. This CDR3 is CASSAFGTDYGYTF. CDR3 DNA sequence: TGTGCCAGCAGCGCGTTCGGGACAGACTATGGCTACACCTTC.

V gene TRBV20-1 combines with J gene TRBJ2-1; D is ambiguous. This CDR3 contains 14 residues. Germline V gene sequence: CDR1 DFQATT, CDR2 SNEGSKA (reference sequence). Trimming took off 1 base at V and 4 bases at J, with 11 bases between the two ends. CDR3 in amino acids: CSARVQTLYNEQFF. The CDR3, as DNA: TGCAGTGCTAGAGTACAAACGCTGTACAATGAGCAGTTCTTC.

This clonotype was found a few times. V and J are TRBV28 and TRBJ2-4; either TRBD1 or TRBD2 may fit D (6 bases each). Deletions cut 7 bases from V and 5 bases from J, with 15 bases between. The length of the CDR3 is 14 residues. The germline CDR1 and CDR2 sequences are MDHEN and SYDVKM. Here the CDR3 reads CASKTGAQENIQYF. CDR3 bases: TGTGCCAGCAAGACGGGGGCACAGGAAAACATTCAGTACTTC.

The V gene is TRBV12-1, the J gene TRBJ2-7; the D call in the table, TRBD1, was not verified against the DNA. TRBV12-1 is given as a pseudogene. The CDR3 extends over 15 amino acids. The chain's CDR3 is CASSFSPRSAYEQYF. CDR3 DNA: TGTGCCAGCAGCTTCTCCCCTCGGAGCGCCTACGAGCAGTACTTC.

Note on this clonotype: A read error may account for a junction end that differs from germline. This chain connects TRBV5-1 to TRBJ2-5, with TRBD1 identical over 9 bases. In germline, CDR1 is SGHRS, CDR2 YFSETQ. The CDR3 sequence is 13 residues long. Here the CDR3 reads CANSPDRGETQYF. As DNA, the CDR3 is TGCGCCAACAGCCCCGACAGGGGGGAGACCCAGTACTTC.

This clonotype has a count of ten or more. This sequence joins TRBV29-1 and TRBJ1-2, with 9 bases identical to TRBD1. The CDR3 sequence is 12 residues long. The germline V gene has CDR1 SQVTM and CDR2 ANQGSEA. V trimming: 6 bases; J trimming: 4 bases; junction bases outside the gene matches: 3. CDR3 sequence (DNA): TGCAGCGTAGCGGGACAGGGCTATGGCTACACCTTC. Its protein is CSVAGQGYGYTF.

This chain joins TRBV5-1 and TRBJ2-2; D is tentatively TRBD1 or TRBD2 (6 bases each). The V end was cut by 4 bases, the J end by 4 bases, with 20 bases between. Germline V gene lookup returns CDR1 SGHRS and CDR2 YFSETQ. CDR3 length: 17 residues. DNA for the CDR3: TGCGCCAGCAGCCCTCAGGGCTCGGGGGCCATCACCGGGGAGCTGTTTTTT. Its translation is CASSPQGSGAITGELFF.

V usage is TRBV20-1 and J usage is TRBJ2-7; D unclear. The germline V and J ends were trimmed by 7 bases and 0 bases, with 10 bases remaining between them. This CDR3 has 12 residues. From germline, CDR1 is DFQATT and CDR2 SNEGSKA (reference sequence). CDR3 residues: CSVSKSSYEQYF. CDR3 nucleotide sequence: TGCAGTGTATCTAAAAGCTCCTACGAGCAGTACTTC.

This clonotype showed up just a few times. A read error may account for a junction end that differs from germline. The chain uses TRBV15 and TRBJ2-3; 11 nucleotides match TRBD2. CDR3 length: 16 amino acids. CDR1 and CDR2 (germline): LNHNV, YYDKDF (reference sequence). The DNA of the CDR3 is TGTGCCACCAACAGAGATCCAGGACTAGCGGGAGATACGCAGTATTTT. This codes for CATNRDPGLAGDTQYF.

This clonotype occurred a few times. The chain joins TRBV9 to TRBJ1-2, with D possibly matching TRBD1 (6 bases). Looked up from germline, CDR1 is SGDLS and CDR2 is YYNGEE. Trimming took off 3 bases at V and 6 bases at J, with 9 bases between the two ends. CDR3 length: 12 residues. CDR3 nucleotide sequence: TGTGCCAGCAGCGACAGACAGGATGGCTACACCTTC. The encoded protein is CASSDRQDGYTF.

The CDR3 loop reads CASRGLAPAKPDTQYF. DNA for the CDR3: TGTGCCAGCCGGGGGCTCGCTCCCGCTAAGCCAGATACGCAGTATTTT. The chain recombines TRBV28 with TRBJ2-3; D may match TRBD1 or TRBD2 (6 bases each). Germline values: CDR1 MDHEN, CDR2 SYDVKM. Trimming took 8 bases from V and 4 from J, leaving 22 bases between them. The CDR3 extends over 16 amino acids.

The genes are TRBV7-2 and TRBJ2-7; TRBD1 might be the D (5 bases). The CDR3 covers 15 residues. The V gene's germline CDR1 is SGHTA and CDR2 FQGNSA. Trimming shortened V by 5 bases and J by 2 bases, and 16 bases separated the two germline ends. CDR3 in DNA: TGTGCCAGCAGCCCCGGTGGGGCCTCTACCTACGAGCAGTACTTC. Protein sequence: CASSPGGASTYEQYF.

V gene TRBV12-3 or TRBV12-4 combines with J gene TRBJ1-1; TRBD1 is a possible D gene (5 bases). The CDR3 spans 14 residues. Trimming left V 2 bases short and J 7 bases short, with 14 bases between. The CDR3 loop reads CASSLPGPWGEAFF. The DNA of the CDR3 is TGTGCCAGCAGTTTACCGGGGCCCTGGGGTGAAGCTTTCTTT.

The chain joins TRBV11-2 to TRBJ2-5, with 7 bases lining up with TRBD1. Germline V lookup: CDR1 SGHAT, CDR2 FQNNGV. The ends lost 1 base at V and 3 bases at J; junction bases unmatched: 8. The CDR3 contains 16 residues. The CDR3 region is CASSLALHRGKETQYF. The CDR3 nucleotides read TGTGCCAGCAGCTTAGCACTCCACAGGGGTAAAGAGACCCAGTACTTC.

This clonotype has a handful of counts. This chain joins TRBV28 and TRBJ2-1, with 9 bases matching TRBD2. CDR1 and CDR2 (germline): MDHEN, SYDVKM. Unmatched junction bases numbered 6, after V lost 4 bases and J lost 2 bases. The CDR3 is made up of 16 amino acids. The CDR3 here is CASSSFSGSPYNEQFF. CDR3 sequence (DNA): TGTGCCAGCAGTTCATTTAGCGGGAGCCCCTACAATGAGCAGTTCTTC.